This is a list of T cell receptor beta chains from one sample in a study of T cell responses to AZD1222 COVID-19 vaccine. The repertoire was sequenced with immunoSEQ multiplex PCR; TCRdb's copy has only in-frame clones and lacks some. The sample shows 120,000 to 150,000 clones, around four fifths of them seen only once. Material: peripheral blood, obtained on day 0 of MenACWY control vaccination. These TCRs come from an adult in good health. The CDR3 runs from the conserved cysteine through the conserved F or W. The D gene is left open where the match is weak. Expanded clones get a size class; other rows say once, few or many, or leave the size out.

>TRBJ1-2|TRBV5-1|TRBD1|NA
CASSLEGGRNYGYTF
TGCGCCAGCAGCTTGGAAGGGGGCCGTAACTATGGCTACACCTTC
>TRBJ2-3|TRBV6-5|TRBD1|once
CASSFGTGRADTQYF
TGTGCCAGCAGTTTTGGGACAGGGAGGGCAGATACGCAGTATTTT
>TRBJ1-1|TRBV10-3|NA|NA
CAISESTYMNTEAFF
TGTGCCATCAGTGAGTCGACGTACATGAACACTGAAGCTTTCTTT
>TRBJ2-5|TRBV5-1|TRBD1|NA
CASSQDRDRVFATQYF
TGCGCCAGCAGCCAAGACCGGGACAGGGTTTTTGCGACCCAGTACTTC
>TRBJ1-6|TRBV6-5|TRBD1|NA
CASRQGNSPLHF
TGTGCCAGCAGACAGGGGAATTCACCCCTCCACTTT
>TRBJ1-3|TRBV21-1|NA|NA
CASSKAAPGQGVSGNTIYF
TGTGCCAGCAGCAAAGCGGCTCCGGGACAGGGGGTCTCTGGAAACACCATATATTTT
>TRBJ2-5|TRBV28|NA|NA
CASSPLLGGETQYF
TGTGCCAGCAGTCCCCTCCTTGGGGGGGAGACCCAGTACTTC
>TRBJ2-3|TRBV15|TRBD1|NA
CATSRTGGVDTQYF
TGTGCCACCAGCAGAACAGGGGGCGTAGATACGCAGTATTTT
>TRBJ2-3|TRBV6-5|NA|NA
CASSYSGSPTDTQYF
TGTGCCAGCAGTTACTCGGGCAGCCCCACAGATACGCAGTATTTT
>TRBJ1-2|TRBV7-2|NA|NA
CASSYGGGYGYTF
TGTGCCAGCAGCTATGGGGGGGGCTATGGCTACACCTTC